This TCR beta chain was profiled in a study of blood T cell repertoires in COVID-19. Study context: Samples taken during acute and convalescent COVID-19 were collected in the United States, Italy and Spain.

In the study's own analysis: Cell counts per sample came from amplifying reference gene primers. Sequenced by immunoSEQ multiplex PCR; TCRdb stores in-frame clones only, minus some. V and J calls and clone size are those listed in that table; D and trimming were worked out from the DNA. Of some 37,000 clones listed, roughly 86% were seen once; the top ten hold around a fifth. CDR1 is MDHEN, CDR2 SYDVKM, per germline. After removal of 6 bases from V and 4 bases from J, the junction contained 10 bases not matched to a gene. CDR3 size: 16 residues. The source material was peripheral blood. This sequence was found in a man between 50 and 59 years old in a cohort sampled during active COVID-19. The chain couples TRBV28 to TRBJ2-2; 8 nucleotides match TRBD1. The CDR3 reads CASSSSRGLGTGELFF. The CDR3 coding sequence is TGTGCCAGCAGCTCCTCCAGGGGGCTTGGCACCGGGGAGCTGTTTTTT.